A selection of T cell receptor beta chains follows, all from one sample in a study of molecular identifiers for immune sequencing clone quantification. TCRdb called the PCR reads again in MiXCR, with one record for every CDR3 protein. The top ten clones hold around 1.5% of a sample with some 11,000 distinct CDR3 sequences, roughly 15% of them seen once. The sample was naive CD8+ T cells from blood, with Jurkat cell RNA spiked in. Receptors originate from a human donor in good health. Some libraries in this study had Jurkat cell RNA spiked in. CDR3s leave out the opening cysteine and the closing phenylalanine or tryptophan. Part of the rows lack a size; the others show once, few, many or a class for expanded clones.

j_call,v_call,clone_size,cdr3_aa
TRBJ2-7,TRBV3-1,many,ASSPGQGEYEQY
TRBJ1-5,TRBV21-1,-,AGSKRGKNQPQH
TRBJ2-3,TRBV5-1,medium-sized,ASSGGTSPRTDTQY
TRBJ2-3,TRBV4-1,medium-sized,ASSQVRSGGADTQY
TRBJ1-1,TRBV7-2,medium-sized,ASSRRRGITEAF
TRBJ2-7,TRBV19,medium-sized,ASSAGTDYEQY
TRBJ1-2,TRBV28,-,ATRGPSGYT
TRBJ2-3,TRBV7-6,medium-sized,ASSLWREGGDTQY
TRBJ1-2,TRBV29-1,medium-sized,SVGGKVDLGQSTSPYYGYT
TRBJ2-7,TRBV24-1,many,ATSLGGYEQY
TRBJ2-7,TRBV4-3,many,ASSQERGLIYEQY
TRBJ2-7,TRBV27,many,ASSWGQNYEQY
TRBJ2-3,TRBV5-5,medium-sized,ASSLGQGSGTDTQY
TRBJ2-7,TRBV12-3/TRBV12-4,many,ASRNQSYEQY
TRBJ2-1,TRBV27,many,ASSLYEGDRSF
TRBJ2-7,TRBV20-1,many,SARDRAYEQY
TRBJ2-5,TRBV27,many,ASLGLAGETQY
TRBJ2-7,TRBV18,many,ASSRDGHEQY
TRBJ2-2,TRBV7-9,many,ASSLPTAPNTGELF
TRBJ2-1,TRBV20-1,many,SASGLGLAGDEQF
TRBJ2-2,TRBV6-5,few,ASSYSLAGVMNTGELF
TRBJ2-7,TRBV5-4,many,ASSPGTYEQY
TRBJ2-7,TRBV11-2,many,ASSTEGTRRYEQY
TRBJ1-3,TRBV11-3,-,ASSLPAEGAGNTIY
TRBJ2-5,TRBV20-1,few,SASTGTSGRRWRETQY
TRBJ2-3,TRBV29-1,medium-sized,SVEAPWGEPAGGRHTQY
TRBJ1-6,TRBV27,-,ASSTGGRPLH
TRBJ1-5,TRBV6-2/TRBV6-3,many,ASRGIDRDRNQPQH
TRBJ2-7,TRBV14,medium-sized,ASSQESPREQY
TRBJ1-1,TRBV28,many,ASSEAEGGRGTEAF
TRBJ2-5,TRBV7-6,many,ASSATPLAQETQY